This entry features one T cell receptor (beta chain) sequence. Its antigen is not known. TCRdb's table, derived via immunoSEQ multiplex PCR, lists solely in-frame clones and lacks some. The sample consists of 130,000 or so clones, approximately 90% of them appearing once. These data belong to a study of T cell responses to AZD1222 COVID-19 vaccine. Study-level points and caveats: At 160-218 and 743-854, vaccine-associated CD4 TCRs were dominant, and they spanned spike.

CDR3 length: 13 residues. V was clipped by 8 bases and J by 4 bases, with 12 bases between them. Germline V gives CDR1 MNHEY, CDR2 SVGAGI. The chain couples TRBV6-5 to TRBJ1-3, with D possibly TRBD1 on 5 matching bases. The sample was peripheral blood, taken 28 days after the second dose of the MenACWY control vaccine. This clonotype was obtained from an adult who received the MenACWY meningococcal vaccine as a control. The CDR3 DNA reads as TGTGCCAGCGTGTCGGGACGCGGAAACACCATATATTTT. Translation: CASVSGRGNTIYF.